The clone carrying this TCR beta chain was observed many times. Trimming shortened V by 2 bases and J by 0 bases, and 17 bases separated the two germline ends. This CDR3 comprises 16 residues. The germline V gene encodes CDR1 DFQATT and CDR2 SNEGSKA (reference sequence). The sample comes from a study of glioma-infiltrating T cells. The iRepertoire nested amplicon-rescue multiplex PCR amplified TCR alpha and beta CDR3s from RNA. TCRdb ran MiXCR on the multiplex PCR reads and lists one entry per CDR3 protein. The sample has a few hundred thousand distinct CDR3 sequences, around 45% seen once. V usage is TRBV20-1 and J usage is TRBJ2-7; possibly TRBD2 for D (5 bases). The TCR sequence derives from a human donor with low-grade glioma or glioblastoma, undergoing nonglioma brain surgery, or in good health (not recorded which). The sample comprised glioma tissue, nonneoplastic brain tissue, or PBMCs (not recorded which). The CDR3 DNA sequence: TGCAGTGCTAGATCCCCGAGGGCCTCGAGCTCCTACGAGCAGTACTTC. Its translation is CSARSPRASSSYEQYF.